The 26 T cell receptor beta chains listed next were all sequenced from one sample in a study of T cell responses to AZD1222 COVID-19 vaccine. The method was immunoSEQ multiplex PCR; TCRdb's version includes in-frame clones alone and lacks a portion of them. The table shows more than 110,000 clones, with approximately 92% occurring only once. Material: peripheral blood, obtained 28 days after the second AZD1222 dose. These TCRs come from an adult who received the AZD1222 COVID-19 vaccine.

The chain is built from TRBV28 and TRBJ2-2; 7 positions agree with TRBD2. The CDR3 runs 15 residues. With V trimmed by 7 bases and J by 5 bases, 10 bases remained unmatched. Germline CDR1 MDHEN, CDR2 SYDVKM. CDR3 in DNA: TGTGCCAGCATCGGGGGGACGGCGAGGACCGGGGAGCTGTTTTTT. Translation gives CASIGGTARTGELFF.

The chain employs TRBV28 and TRBJ1-1; 7 bases align to TRBD1. The CDR3 has 14 residues. Losses at the gene ends were 8 bases for V and 1 base for J; bases not matched to a gene: 7. CDR1 and CDR2 (germline): MDHEN, SYDVKM. The CDR3 sequence: CASWGQFKNTEAFF. The CDR3 nucleotides are TGTGCCAGCTGGGGACAGTTCAAGAACACTGAAGCTTTCTTT.

A few counts support this clone. This chain connects TRBV6-5 to TRBJ2-7, with D perhaps matching TRBD1 (5 bases). Germline V gene sequence: CDR1 MNHEY, CDR2 SVGAGI. The CDR3 sequence is 14 residues long. Trimming left V 6 bases short and J 3 bases short, with 15 bases between. The CDR3 spells CASSYHRMGYEQYF. CDR3 nucleotides: TGTGCCAGCAGCTATCACAGGATGGGCTACGAGCAGTACTTC.

The rearrangement joins TRBV3-1 (or the pseudogene TRBV3-2) to TRBJ1-3; TRBD1 might be the D (5 bases). The CDR3 loop spans 16 amino acids. CDR1 and CDR2 (germline): LGHDT, YNNKEL (reference sequence). The V end lost 1 base, the J end lost 3 bases, and 13 bases lay between the germline ends. CDR3 amino acids: CASSQAGGSFGNTIYF. In nucleotides, the CDR3 is TGTGCCAGCAGCCAAGCCGGGGGGAGTTTTGGAAACACCATATATTTT.

The chain joins TRBV5-1 to TRBJ2-7, with TRBD2 matching over 8 bases. CDR3 length: 15 residues. Unmatched junction bases numbered 9, after V lost 4 bases and J lost 3 bases. Germline V lookup: CDR1 SGHRS, CDR2 YFSETQ. The DNA for the CDR3 is TGCGCCAGCAGCCGGGGTAGCGGGATTGGCTACGAGCAGTACTTC. This sequence encodes CASSRGSGIGYEQYF.

The V and J genes are TRBV6-1 and TRBJ1-2; D remains ambiguous. The CDR3 totals 15 residues. From germline, CDR1 is MNHNS and CDR2 SASEGT. V lost 1 base to trimming and J lost 2 bases, with 11 bases between them. CDR3: CASSEEGGRNYGYTF. CDR3 in DNA: TGTGCCAGCAGTGAAGAAGGAGGGAGGAACTATGGCTACACCTTC.

This clone was seen just once. The rearrangement uses TRBV7-2 and TRBJ2-3; 7 bases line up with TRBD1. Germline V gives CDR1 SGHTA, CDR2 FQGNSA. CDR3 length equals 17 residues. J lost 1 base, V lost 5 bases, and 12 bases had no gene match. CDR3 sequence: CASSDVRSGQGTDTQYF. The CDR3 nucleotides read TGTGCCAGCAGCGATGTTCGGTCAGGACAGGGCACAGATACGCAGTATTTT.

The DNA of the CDR3 is TGTGCCACCAGCAGACAGGGGGCGAACATTCAGTACTTC. It encodes CATSRQGANIQYF. The chain carries TRBV15 and TRBJ2-4; 8 positions match TRBD1. This CDR3 is built from 13 residues. Per germline, CDR1 LNHNV and CDR2 YYDKDF (reference sequence). J lost 7 bases, V lost 2 bases, and 1 base had no gene match.

This clone was counted between two and nine times. The V call is TRBV30, the J call TRBJ1-3; D perhaps matches TRBD1 (6 bases). CDR1 is GTSNPN and CDR2 is SVGIG in the germline V gene (reference sequence). Trimming stripped 4 bases from V and 2 bases from J, with 6 bases between. The CDR3 runs to 12 residues. CDR3 sequence: CAWNRAGNTIYF. In DNA form, the CDR3 reads TGTGCCTGGAACAGGGCTGGAAACACCATATATTTT.

The V call is TRBV11-2, the J call TRBJ2-7; 12 bases are shared with TRBD2. There are 19 residues in the CDR3. CDR1 and CDR2 from the germline V gene are SGHAT and FQNNGV. With 1 base clipped from V and 2 bases from J, the junction kept 12 bases outside the gene matches. The CDR3 region has the DNA TGTGCCAGCAGCTTAGCGGGACTAGCGGGCTCCATCCCTCCCTACGAGCAGTACTTC. Translation: CASSLAGLAGSIPPYEQYF.

The gene calls are TRBV20-1 and TRBJ1-1; tentatively, D is TRBD1 (6 bases). Trimming left V 3 bases short and J 1 base short, with 9 bases between. The CDR3 runs to 13 residues. In germline, CDR1 is DFQATT, CDR2 SNEGSKA (reference sequence). The CDR3 loop reads CSASLQGNTEAFF. CDR3 DNA sequence: TGCAGTGCTAGTCTACAGGGGAACACTGAAGCTTTCTTT.

In its sample, this clone was seen once. The chain combines TRBV24-1 with TRBJ2-1; TRBD1 might be the D (5 bases). The germline V and J ends were trimmed by 5 bases and 9 bases, with 13 bases remaining between them. The CDR3 extends over 13 amino acids. The germline V gene has CDR1 KGHDR and CDR2 SFDVKD. The CDR3 DNA follows: TGTGCCACCAGTGCTCAGGGCGAGGTTGAGCAGTTCTTC. Its translation: CATSAQGEVEQFF.

V and J are TRBV18 and TRBJ1-1; 9 nucleotides align to TRBD1. The CDR3 extends over 16 amino acids. From germline, CDR1 is KGHSH and CDR2 LQKENI. V was clipped by 4 bases and J by 0 bases; unmatched bases: 6. CDR3 nucleotides: TGTGCCAGCTCACTGGGGACAGGGCGACTGAACACTGAAGCTTTCTTT. Protein product: CASSLGTGRLNTEAFF. Full variable domain (missing parts from reference TRBV18 and TRBJ1-1): NAGVMQNPRHLVRRRGQEARLRCSPMKGHSHVYWYRQLPEEGLKFMVYLQKENIIDESGMPKERFSAEFPKEGPSILRIQQVVRGDSAAYFCASSLGTGRLNTEAFFGQGTRLTVV.

The CDR3 DNA is TGCGCCAGCAGCTTGGCCGCACAGGGGGCCGGGGAGCTGTTTTTT. As protein: CASSLAAQGAGELFF. This chain links TRBV5-1 with TRBJ2-2; 8 bases are shared with TRBD1. There are 15 residues in the CDR3. V trimming: 0 bases; J trimming: 6 bases; junction bases outside the gene matches: 4. Germline-derived CDR1 and CDR2 are SGHRS and YFSETQ.

The count of this clone is one. The chain uses TRBV6-2 or TRBV6-3 and TRBJ2-3; the D is unclear. The V and J ends lost 0 bases and 0 bases respectively, with 7 bases between them. The CDR3 runs to 15 residues. The germline CDR1 and CDR2 sequences are MNHEY and SVGEGT. The CDR3 coding sequence is TGTGCCAGCAGTTACTCTCCATCTAGCACAGATACGCAGTATTTT. Its translation: CASSYSPSSTDTQYF.

A single count supports this clone. The J gene is TRBJ1-6, the V gene TRBV28; D perhaps matches TRBD1 (5 bases). The CDR3 runs to 15 residues. From germline, CDR1 is MDHEN and CDR2 SYDVKM. V was pared by 8 bases and J by 4 bases, with 15 bases between. CDR3 region: CASSQGPGYNSPLHF. The CDR3 DNA follows: TGTGCCAGCTCCCAGGGCCCGGGATATAATTCACCCCTCCACTTT. Supplemented by reference TRBV28 and TRBJ1-6, the full variable domain reads DVKVTQSSRYLVKRTGEKVFLECVQDMDHENMFWYRQDPGLGLRLIYFSYDVKMKEKGDIPEGYSVSREKKERFSLILESASTNQTSMYLCASSQGPGYNSPLHFGNGTRLTVT.

This sequence joins TRBV9 and TRBJ2-2; D call uncertain. In germline, CDR1 is SGDLS, CDR2 YYNGEE. V lost 3 bases and J lost 6, with 12 bases in between. CDR3 length: 14 amino acids. The CDR3 nucleotides read TGTGCCAGCAGCGCTATTAATACACCCGGGGAGCTGTTTTTT. Its translation is CASSAINTPGELFF.

The rearrangement links TRBV2 to TRBJ2-7, with TRBD1 identical over 8 bases. This CDR3 has 15 residues. V lost 7 bases to trimming and J lost 0 bases; unmatched junction nucleotides: 8. The germline V gene encodes CDR1 SNHLY and CDR2 FYNNEI. This CDR3 is CASTTDRASSYEQYF. DNA of the CDR3: TGTGCCAGCACCACGGACAGGGCGAGCTCCTACGAGCAGTACTTC.

V and J are TRBV10-2 and TRBJ1-5; D gene uncertain. Germline CDR1 reads WSHSY; CDR2 reads SAAADI. V lost 1 base, J lost 6 bases, and 16 bases lay in between. This CDR3 spans 16 amino acids. The CDR3 here is CASSEYAGWGGQPQHF. The CDR3 coding sequence is TGCGCCAGCAGTGAGTATGCTGGGTGGGGAGGTCAGCCCCAGCATTTT.

The chain has TRBV5-1 and TRBJ2-1; 7 bases fit TRBD2. The V gene's germline CDR1 is SGHRS and CDR2 YFSETQ. This CDR3 contains 15 residues. The V gene end was trimmed by 5 bases and the J gene end by 0 bases; junction bases not matched to a gene: 5. The CDR3 region has the DNA TGCGCCAGCAGGATGCGGGAGAGCTCCTACAATGAGCAGTTCTTC. Its protein is CASRMRESSYNEQFF.

The chain recombines TRBV11-3 with TRBJ2-5; 12 nucleotides match TRBD2. Germline lookup yields CDR1 SGHNT and CDR2 YENEEA. The CDR3 has 15 amino acids. The ends lost 5 bases at V and 5 bases at J; junction bases unmatched: 6. CDR3 nucleotides: TGTGCCAGCAGCCCCGGACTAGCGGGACGGGAGACCCAGTACTTC. Its protein is CASSPGLAGRETQYF.

The rearrangement uses TRBV5-6 and TRBJ1-4; D gene unclear. The CDR3 sequence is 13 residues long. Per germline, CDR1 SGHDT and CDR2 YYEEEE. V lost 2 bases to trimming and J lost 3 bases, with 5 bases between them. The DNA for the CDR3 is TGTGCCAGCAGCTTTTCGGCTAATGAAAAACTGTTTTTT. Residues: CASSFSANEKLFF.

V is TRBV29-1 and J is TRBJ1-6; 7 nucleotides align to TRBD1. Germline lookup yields CDR1 SQVTM and CDR2 ANQGSEA. The CDR3 totals 13 residues. The junction had 4 bases not matched to a gene; V was cut back by 4 bases and J by 7 bases. CDR3 coding DNA: TGCAGCGTTGCAGCAGGGGGGAATTCACCCCTCCACTTT. Residues: CSVAAGGNSPLHF.

The CDR3 spells CASSIAGGRGFEQFF. CDR3 nucleotides: TGTGCCAGTAGTATCGCGGGAGGCCGGGGATTTGAGCAGTTCTTC. This rearrangement joins TRBV19 to TRBJ2-1; TRBD2 aligns across 8 bases. CDR3 size: 15 residues. V was pared by 3 bases and J by 9 bases, with 10 bases of the junction left unmatched. Per the germline V gene, CDR1 is LNHDA and CDR2 is SQIVND (reference sequence). The full variable domain, in which reference TRBV19 and TRBJ2-1 provide the parts outside the CDR3, is DGGITQSPKYLFRKEGQNVTLSCEQNLNHDAMYWYRQDPGQGLRLIYYSQIVNDFQKGDIAEGYSVSREKKESFPLTVTSAQKNPTAFYLCASSIAGGRGFEQFFGPGTRLTVL.

As DNA, the CDR3 is TGTGCCACCAGTGATTTTTCAGGGGCGTATGGCTACACCTTC. Protein sequence: CATSDFSGAYGYTF. V usage is TRBV24-1 and J usage is TRBJ1-2; D may be TRBD1 (6 bases). Between the trimmed V and J ends, which lost 1 base and 5 bases, there was a span of 10 bases. Germline assignment: CDR1 KGHDR and CDR2 SFDVKD. The CDR3 is 14 amino acids.

V and J are TRBV7-9 and TRBJ1-1; 7 bases line up with TRBD1. Germline CDR1 reads SEHNR; CDR2 reads FQNEAQ (reference sequence). CDR3 length equals 14 residues. The V segment lost 4 bases and the J segment 1 base; nucleotides outside the gene matches: 3. Here the CDR3 DNA reads TGTGCCAGCAGCTCTGGGACAGAGAACACTGAAGCTTTCTTT. Amino acids: CASSSGTENTEAFF.